This T cell receptor (beta chain) was sequenced for a study of beta chain features in type 1 diabetes. Whole-study context: Similarity in age, gender and cell yields was seen between patients and healthy donors.

The whole isolated RNA underwent reverse transcription, so sequencing captured expressed TCRB transcripts. Repertoires were generated with immunoSEQ multiplex PCR, while TCRdb's copy carries only in-frame clones and drops some. The sample has approximately 380,000 clones, around 15% seen once. CDR3 length equals 16 residues. Trimming took off 8 bases at V and 2 bases at J, with 19 bases between the two ends. CDR1 is LNHDA, CDR2 SQIVND, per germline (reference sequence). The chain employs TRBV19 and TRBJ1-5; TRBD1 might be the D (5 bases). This clonotype originated in a woman aged 18-29 years in good health. The sequenced sample was naive CD4+ T cells from blood. CDR3 sequence (DNA): TGTGCCAGTTCGAATCGTCGGGGGGAGGGCAATCAGCCCCAGCATTTT. Its protein is CASSNRRGEGNQPQHF.